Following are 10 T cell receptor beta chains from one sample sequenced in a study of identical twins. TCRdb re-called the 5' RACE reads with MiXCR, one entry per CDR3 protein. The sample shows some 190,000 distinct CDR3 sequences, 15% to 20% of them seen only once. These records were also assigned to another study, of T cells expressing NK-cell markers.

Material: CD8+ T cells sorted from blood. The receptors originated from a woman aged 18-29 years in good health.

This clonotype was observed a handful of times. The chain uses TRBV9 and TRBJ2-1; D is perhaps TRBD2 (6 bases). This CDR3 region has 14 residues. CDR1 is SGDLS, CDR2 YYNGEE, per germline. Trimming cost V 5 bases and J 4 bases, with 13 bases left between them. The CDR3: CASSDPGLYNEQFF. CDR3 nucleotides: TGTGCCAGCAGTGACCCGGGACTTTACAATGAGCAGTTCTTC.

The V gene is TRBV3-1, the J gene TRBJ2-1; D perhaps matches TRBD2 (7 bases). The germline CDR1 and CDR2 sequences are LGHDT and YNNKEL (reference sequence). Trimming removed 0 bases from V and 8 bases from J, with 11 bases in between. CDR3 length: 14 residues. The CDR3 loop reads CASSQDAGAHEQFF. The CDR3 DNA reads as TGTGCCAGCAGCCAAGACGCGGGGGCCCATGAGCAGTTCTTC.

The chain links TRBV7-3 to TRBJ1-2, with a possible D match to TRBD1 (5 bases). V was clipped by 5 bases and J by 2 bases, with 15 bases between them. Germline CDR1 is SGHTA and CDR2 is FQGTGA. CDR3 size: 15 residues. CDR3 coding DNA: TGTGCCAGCAGCCCCATTGGGGGTTCCAACTATGGCTACACCTTC. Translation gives CASSPIGGSNYGYTF. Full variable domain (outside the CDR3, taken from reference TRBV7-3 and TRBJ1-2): GAGVSQTPSNKVTEKGKYVELRCDPISGHTALYWYRQSLGQGPEFLIYFQGTGAADDSGLPNDRFFAVRPEGSVSTLKIQRTERGDSAVYLCASSPIGGSNYGYTFGSGTRLTVV.

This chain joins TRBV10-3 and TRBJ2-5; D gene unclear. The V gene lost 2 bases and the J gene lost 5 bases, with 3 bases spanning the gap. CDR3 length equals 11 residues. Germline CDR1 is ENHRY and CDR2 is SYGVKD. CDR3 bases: TGTGCCATCAGTGAGACGGAGACCCAGTACTTC. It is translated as CAISETETQYF.

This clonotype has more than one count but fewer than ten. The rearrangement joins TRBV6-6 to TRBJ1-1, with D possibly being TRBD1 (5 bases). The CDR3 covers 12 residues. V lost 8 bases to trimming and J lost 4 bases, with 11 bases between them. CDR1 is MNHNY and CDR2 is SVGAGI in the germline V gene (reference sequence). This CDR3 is CASGALSTEAFF. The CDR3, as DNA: TGTGCCAGCGGGGCCTTAAGCACTGAAGCTTTCTTT.

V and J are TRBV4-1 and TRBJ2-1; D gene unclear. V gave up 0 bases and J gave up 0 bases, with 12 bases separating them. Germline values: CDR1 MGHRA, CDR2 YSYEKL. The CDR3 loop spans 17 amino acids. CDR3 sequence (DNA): TGCGCCAGCAGCCAAGATCTAACTGTGAGCTCCTACAATGAGCAGTTCTTC. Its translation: CASSQDLTVSSYNEQFF.

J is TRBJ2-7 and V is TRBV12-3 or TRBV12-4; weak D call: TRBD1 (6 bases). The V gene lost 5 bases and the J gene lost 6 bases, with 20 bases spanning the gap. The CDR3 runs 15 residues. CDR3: CASSPRDTSLGEQYF. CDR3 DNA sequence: TGTGCCAGCAGTCCCCGGGACACGTCCCTCGGCGAGCAGTACTTC.

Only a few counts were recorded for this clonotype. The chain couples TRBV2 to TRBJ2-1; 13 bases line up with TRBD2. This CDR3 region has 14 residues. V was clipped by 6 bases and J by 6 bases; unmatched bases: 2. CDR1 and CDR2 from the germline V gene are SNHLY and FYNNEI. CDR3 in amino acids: CASSRLAGGNEQFF. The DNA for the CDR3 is TGTGCCAGCAGCCGACTAGCGGGGGGCAATGAGCAGTTCTTC.

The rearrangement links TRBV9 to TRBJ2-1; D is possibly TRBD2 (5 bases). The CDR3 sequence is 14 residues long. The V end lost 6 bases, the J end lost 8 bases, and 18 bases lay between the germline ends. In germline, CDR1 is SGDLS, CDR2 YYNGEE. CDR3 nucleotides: TGTGCCAGCACCCTCTTCGGGGAGCCCCATGAGCAGTTCTTC. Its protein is CASTLFGEPHEQFF.

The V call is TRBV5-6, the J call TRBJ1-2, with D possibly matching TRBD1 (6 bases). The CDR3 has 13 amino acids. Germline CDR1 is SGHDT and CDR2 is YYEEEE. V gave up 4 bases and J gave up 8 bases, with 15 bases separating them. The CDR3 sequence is CASSRTGTEGYTF. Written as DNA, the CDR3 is TGTGCCAGCAGCCGAACAGGGACGGAGGGCTACACCTTC.